What follows are 26 T cell receptor beta chains derived from one specimen sequenced in a study of technical replicates of blood from a handful of donors. The protocol was immunoSEQ multiplex PCR, while the TCRdb copy is restricted to in-frame clones and leaves out a portion. Among 100,000 or so clones listed, around 95% were seen once. Sequencing was carried out using T cells isolated from PBMCs. These receptors came from a human donor in good health.

J is TRBJ2-3 and V is TRBV15; D is unresolved. This CDR3 contains 15 residues. Germline CDR1 is LNHNV and CDR2 is YYDKDF (reference sequence). The V end was cut by 0 bases, the J end by 4 bases, with 11 bases between. CDR3: CATSREKLSADTQYF. The CDR3 nucleotides read TGTGCCACCAGCAGAGAAAAACTATCGGCAGATACGCAGTATTTT.

The rearrangement links TRBV4-1 to TRBJ2-2, with 8 bases matching TRBD1. The CDR3 covers 15 residues. The germline V gene has CDR1 MGHRA and CDR2 YSYEKL. V gave up 3 bases and J gave up 7 bases; unmatched junction bases: 7. This CDR3 is CASSQRQGSSGELFF. The CDR3, as DNA: TGCGCCAGCAGCCAGAGACAGGGGAGTAGCGGGGAGCTGTTTTTT.

The genes are TRBV19 and TRBJ1-5; 7 bases fit TRBD1. Germline V CDR1 and CDR2: LNHDA, SQIVND (reference sequence). CDR3 length: 17 amino acids. V was clipped by 5 bases and J by 0 bases; unmatched bases: 10. In DNA, the CDR3 is TGTGCCAGTAGTCAAGAATCCCAGGGGGGTAGCAATCAGCCCCAGCATTTT. The encoded protein is CASSQESQGGSNQPQHF. Supplemented by reference TRBV19 and TRBJ1-5, the full variable domain reads DGGITQSPKYLFRKEGQNVTLSCEQNLNHDAMYWYRQDPGQGLRLIYYSQIVNDFQKGDIAEGYSVSREKKESFPLTVTSAQKNPTAFYLCASSQESQGGSNQPQHFGDGTRLSIL.

This clone was observed a handful of times. The chain employs TRBV18 and TRBJ2-7; 13 positions agree with TRBD2. The trim removed 2 bases at V and 2 bases at J, leaving 0 bases unmatched. Germline CDR1 KGHSH, CDR2 LQKENI. The length of the CDR3 is 15 residues. CDR3 protein: CASSPTSGGAYEQYF. As DNA, the CDR3 is TGTGCCAGCTCACCAACTAGCGGGGGGGCCTACGAGCAGTACTTC.

This clone came up once. J is TRBJ1-1 and V is TRBV28; D is uncertain. Trimming shortened V by 7 bases and J by 1 base, and 4 bases separated the two germline ends. In germline, CDR1 is MDHEN, CDR2 SYDVKM. The CDR3 spans 11 residues. CDR3 coding DNA: TGTGCCAGCACCTCGAACACTGAAGCTTTCTTT. This gives the protein CASTSNTEAFF. Combining the CDR3 with reference TRBV28 and TRBJ1-1 gives the whole variable domain DVKVTQSSRYLVKRTGEKVFLECVQDMDHENMFWYRQDPGLGLRLIYFSYDVKMKEKGDIPEGYSVSREKKERFSLILESASTNQTSMYLCASTSNTEAFFGQGTRLTVV.

This clone was observed once. The chain carries TRBV19 and TRBJ2-1, with TRBD2 identical over 7 bases. The CDR3 is 16 amino acids. Germline loops: CDR1 LNHDA, CDR2 SQIVND (reference sequence). The V segment lost 3 bases and the J segment 6 bases; nucleotides outside the gene matches: 11. The CDR3 loop is CASSIELGLAVNEQFF. DNA for the CDR3: TGTGCCAGTAGTATCGAACTTGGGCTAGCGGTCAATGAGCAGTTCTTC.

This clone was observed a single time. The chain combines TRBV9 with TRBJ2-5; 9 nucleotides match TRBD1. Germline CDR1 and CDR2: SGDLS and YYNGEE. The CDR3 is made up of 15 amino acids. V shed 4 bases, J shed 5 bases, and the junction held 9 bases outside the gene matches. CDR3 in amino acids: CASSPSGTGYETQYF. The CDR3 DNA sequence: TGTGCCAGCAGCCCGAGCGGGACAGGGTACGAGACCCAGTACTTC.

The count of this clone is one. The rearrangement joins TRBV18 to TRBJ1-4, with D possibly being TRBD1 (6 bases). The V gene lost 7 bases and the J gene lost 10 bases, with 16 bases spanning the gap. Looked up from germline, CDR1 is KGHSH and CDR2 is LQKENI. The length of the CDR3 is 13 residues. In DNA form, the CDR3 reads TGTGCCAGCTTACGCCCAGGGGAAGGAAAACTGTTTTTT. Protein product: CASLRPGEGKLFF.

The chain carries TRBV30 and TRBJ2-5; TRBD2 agrees at 10 bases. Germline CDR1 reads GTSNPN; CDR2 reads SVGIG (reference sequence). V lost 3 bases and J lost 3; bases outside the gene matches: 7. The CDR3 extends over 15 amino acids. As DNA, the CDR3 is TGTGCCTGGAGGTTTAGCGGGAGGTCAGAAGAGACCCAGTACTTC. Its translation: CAWRFSGRSEETQYF.

This sequence joins TRBV10-1 and TRBJ1-2; D ambiguous. The length of the CDR3 is 13 residues. Trimming took off 7 bases at V and 1 base at J, with 10 bases between the two ends. The germline V gene encodes CDR1 WNHNN and CDR2 SYGVQD (reference sequence). This CDR3 is CASNEGFNYGYTF. Here the CDR3 DNA reads TGCGCCAGCAACGAGGGATTTAACTATGGCTACACCTTC.

This chain joins TRBV19 and TRBJ2-7; 7 bases fit TRBD2. CDR1 LNHDA and CDR2 SQIVND come from the germline V gene (reference sequence). The CDR3 runs 13 residues. With 3 bases clipped from V and 6 bases from J, the junction kept 5 bases outside the gene matches. This CDR3 is CASSMQWGGEQYF. In DNA form, the CDR3 reads TGTGCCAGTAGTATGCAATGGGGGGGCGAGCAGTACTTC.

This chain connects TRBV7-9 to TRBJ2-5; D may be TRBD2 (6 bases). The CDR3 is 16 residues long. CDR1 SEHNR and CDR2 FQNEAQ come from the germline V gene (reference sequence). V lost 6 bases and J lost 4, with 21 bases in between. CDR3 DNA sequence: TGTGCCAGCAGTCTGGGGGGAATCATGTACATAGAGACCCAGTACTTC. Amino acids: CASSLGGIMYIETQYF. Filled out from reference TRBV7-9 and TRBJ2-5, the complete variable domain reads DTGVSQNPRHKITKRGQNVTFRCDPISEHNRLYWYRQTLGQGPEFLTYFQNEAQLEKSRLLSDRFSAERPKGSFSTLEIQRTEQGDSAMYLCASSLGGIMYIETQYFGPGTRLLVL.

CDR3 loop: CATRRWGGEGNTIYF. CDR3 DNA: TGTGCCACCAGGAGATGGGGAGGCGAGGGAAACACCATATATTTT. This sequence joins TRBV15 and TRBJ1-3, with D unresolved. V shed 6 bases and J shed 4 bases, with 16 bases lying between them. The CDR3 length is 15 residues. Per germline, CDR1 LNHNV and CDR2 YYDKDF (reference sequence). Combining the CDR3 with reference TRBV15 and TRBJ1-3 gives the whole variable domain DAMVIQNPRYQVTQFGKPVTLSCSQTLNHNVMYWYQQKSSQAPKLLFHYYDKDFNNEADTPDNFQSRRPNTSFCFLDIRSPGLGDTAMYLCATRRWGGEGNTIYFGEGSWLTVV.

V and J are TRBV14 and TRBJ2-4; no reliable D call. Germline V gene sequence: CDR1 SGHDN, CDR2 FVKESK. With 2 bases removed from V and 6 bases from J, the gap between germline ends came to 2 bases. The CDR3 is made up of 11 amino acids. This CDR3 reads CASSQLNIQYF. CDR3 coding DNA: TGTGCCAGCAGCCAACTAAACATTCAGTACTTC.

The rearrangement joins TRBV27 to TRBJ1-2, with a tentative D call TRBD1 (5 bases). Germline values: CDR1 MNHEY, CDR2 SMNVEV (reference sequence). With 3 bases removed from V and 4 bases from J, the gap between germline ends came to 15 bases. CDR3 length: 15 residues. The CDR3 region has the DNA TGTGCCAGCAGTTTCTCCGCAGGGCCGGTCTATGGCTACACCTTC. Translated: CASSFSAGPVYGYTF.

This clone was seen once. The rearrangement links TRBV4-2 to TRBJ2-6; no definite D call. This CDR3 region has 15 residues. V gave up 1 base and J gave up 4 bases, with 8 bases separating them. Germline V gives CDR1 LGHNA, CDR2 YNFKEQ. The CDR3 DNA reads TGTGCCAGCAGCCAAGGAGAGGCCGGGGCCAACGTCCTGACTTTC. Translated: CASSQGEAGANVLTF.

The chain employs TRBV5-6 and TRBJ1-1; D is unclear. The length of the CDR3 is 14 residues. CDR1 SGHDT and CDR2 YYEEEE come from the germline V gene. Trimming pared 0 bases from V and 1 base from J, leaving 7 bases between. The CDR3 region has the DNA TGTGCCAGCAGCTTGGGTCGGAGGAACACTGAAGCTTTCTTT. It translates to CASSLGRRNTEAFF.

V usage is TRBV10-3 and J usage is TRBJ2-2; 10 nucleotides agree with TRBD2. V shed 4 bases and J 5 bases; nucleotides not matched to a gene: 16. CDR1 ENHRY and CDR2 SYGVKD come from the germline V gene. The CDR3 has 19 amino acids. In DNA form, the CDR3 reads TGTGCCATCAGTGTGAGGCTAGCGGGAGTATTAAGTGGTACCGGGGAGCTGTTTTTT. Its protein is CAISVRLAGVLSGTGELFF.

V gene TRBV19 combines with J gene TRBJ1-1; possible D gene TRBD1, 5 bases. With 7 bases removed from V and 3 bases from J, the gap between germline ends came to 18 bases. The CDR3 contains 15 residues. The germline V gene has CDR1 LNHDA and CDR2 SQIVND (reference sequence). CDR3 protein: CASIDEGWGDTEAFF. The DNA of the CDR3 is TGTGCCAGTATAGATGAAGGGTGGGGGGACACTGAAGCTTTCTTT.

V gene TRBV6-5 combines with J gene TRBJ1-4; TRBD1 agrees at 10 bases. CDR3 length: 14 residues. With V trimmed by 6 bases and J by 5 bases, 3 bases remained unmatched. The germline V gene encodes CDR1 MNHEY and CDR2 SVGAGI. CDR3 loop: CASRPGQGNEKLFF. The CDR3 DNA follows: TGTGCCAGCAGGCCGGGACAGGGGAATGAAAAACTGTTTTTT.

Here the CDR3 reads CASSFLVDREETQYF. The CDR3 DNA reads as TGTGCCAGCAGTTTTTTGGTCGACAGGGAAGAGACCCAGTACTTC. V gene TRBV6-5 combines with J gene TRBJ2-5; 7 nucleotides match TRBD1. Germline V lookup: CDR1 MNHEY, CDR2 SVGAGI. J gave up 3 bases and V 4 bases, and 8 bases lay outside the gene matches. The CDR3 runs to 15 residues.

V is TRBV15 and J is TRBJ2-1; 10 positions match TRBD2. Trimming at V came to 1 base and at J to 4 bases, leaving 10 bases not matched to a gene. From germline, CDR1 is LNHNV and CDR2 YYDKDF (reference sequence). CDR3 length: 18 amino acids. The CDR3 is CATSRGGFTSGVYNEQFF. CDR3 nucleotides: TGTGCCACCAGCAGAGGGGGCTTTACTAGCGGGGTATACAATGAGCAGTTCTTC.

This chain links TRBV2 with TRBJ2-7, with 11 positions matching TRBD2. The CDR3 spans 16 residues. Germline CDR1 reads SNHLY; CDR2 reads FYNNEI. J was trimmed by 2 bases and V by 6 bases; bases with no gene match: 9. The CDR3: CASRQDSGGGAYEQYF. CDR3 in DNA: TGTGCCAGCAGACAAGATAGCGGGGGGGGCGCCTACGAGCAGTACTTC.

The chain couples TRBV9 to TRBJ2-4; no firm D call. Trimming cost V 3 bases and J 7 bases, with 14 bases left between them. CDR3 size: 14 residues. Germline CDR1 is SGDLS and CDR2 is YYNGEE. CDR3 nucleotide sequence: TGTGCCAGCAGCGGGCGTCCGACTGAGAACATTCAGTACTTC. This encodes CASSGRPTENIQYF.

This clone was seen a single time. This chain links TRBV19 with TRBJ1-1; D is ambiguous. Trimming left V 1 base short and J 6 bases short, with 9 bases between. The CDR3 runs 13 residues. Germline V CDR1 and CDR2: LNHDA, SQIVND (reference sequence). The CDR3 DNA follows: TGTGCCAGTAGTATAGTCCCGAGCGCTGAAGCTTTCTTT. It codes for CASSIVPSAEAFF.

The CDR3 DNA reads TGTGCCAGCAGACGGGACACTTTCGGCGAGCAGTACTTC. Encoded protein: CASRRDTFGEQYF. The gene calls are TRBV2 and TRBJ2-7; tentatively, D is TRBD1 (6 bases). CDR3 size: 13 residues. CDR1 and CDR2 from the germline V gene are SNHLY and FYNNEI. V was trimmed by 6 bases and J by 6 bases, leaving 15 bases between them. Complete variable domain (other parts from reference TRBV2 and TRBJ2-7): EPEVTQTPSHQVTQMGQEVILRCVPISNHLYFYWYRQILGQKVEFLVSFYNNEISEKSEIFDDQFSVERPDGSNFTLKIRSTKLEDSAMYFCASRRDTFGEQYFGPGTRLTVT.